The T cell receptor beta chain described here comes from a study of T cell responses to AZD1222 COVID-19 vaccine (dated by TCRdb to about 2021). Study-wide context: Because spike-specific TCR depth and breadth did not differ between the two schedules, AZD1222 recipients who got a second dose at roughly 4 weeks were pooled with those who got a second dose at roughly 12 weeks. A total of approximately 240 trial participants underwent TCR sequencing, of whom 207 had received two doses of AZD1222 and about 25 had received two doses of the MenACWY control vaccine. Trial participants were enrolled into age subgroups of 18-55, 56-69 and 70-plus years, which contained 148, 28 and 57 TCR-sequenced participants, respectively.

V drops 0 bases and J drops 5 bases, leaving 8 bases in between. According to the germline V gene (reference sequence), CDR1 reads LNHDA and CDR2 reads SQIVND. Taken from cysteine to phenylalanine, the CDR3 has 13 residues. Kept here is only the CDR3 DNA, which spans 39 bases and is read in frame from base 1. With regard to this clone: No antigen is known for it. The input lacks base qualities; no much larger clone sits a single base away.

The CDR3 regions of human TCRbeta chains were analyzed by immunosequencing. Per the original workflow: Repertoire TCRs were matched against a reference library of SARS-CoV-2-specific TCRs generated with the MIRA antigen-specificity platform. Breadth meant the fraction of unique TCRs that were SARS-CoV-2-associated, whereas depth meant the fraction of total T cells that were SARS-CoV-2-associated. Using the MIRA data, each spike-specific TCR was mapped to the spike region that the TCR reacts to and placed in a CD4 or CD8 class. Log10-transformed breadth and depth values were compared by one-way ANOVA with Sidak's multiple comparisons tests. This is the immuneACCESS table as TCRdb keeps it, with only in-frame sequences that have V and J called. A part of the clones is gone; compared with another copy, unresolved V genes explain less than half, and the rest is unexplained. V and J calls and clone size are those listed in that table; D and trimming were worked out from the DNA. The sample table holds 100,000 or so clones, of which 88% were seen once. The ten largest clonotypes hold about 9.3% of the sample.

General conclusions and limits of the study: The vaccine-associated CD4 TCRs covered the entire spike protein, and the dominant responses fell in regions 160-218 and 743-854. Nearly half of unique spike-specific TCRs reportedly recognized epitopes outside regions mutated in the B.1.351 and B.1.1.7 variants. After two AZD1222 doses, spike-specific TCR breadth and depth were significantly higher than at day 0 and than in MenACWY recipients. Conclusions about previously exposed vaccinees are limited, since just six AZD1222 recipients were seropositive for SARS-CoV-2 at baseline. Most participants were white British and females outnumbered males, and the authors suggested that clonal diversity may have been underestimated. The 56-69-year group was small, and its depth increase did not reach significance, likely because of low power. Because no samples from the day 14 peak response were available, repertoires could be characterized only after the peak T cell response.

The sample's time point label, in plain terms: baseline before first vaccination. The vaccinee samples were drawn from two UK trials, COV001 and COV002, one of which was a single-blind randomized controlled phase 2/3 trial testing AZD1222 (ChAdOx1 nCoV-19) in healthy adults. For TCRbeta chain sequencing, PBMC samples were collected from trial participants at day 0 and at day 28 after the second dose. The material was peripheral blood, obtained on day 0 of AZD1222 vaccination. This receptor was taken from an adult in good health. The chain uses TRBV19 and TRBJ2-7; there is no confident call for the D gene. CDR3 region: CASSIDFRNEQYF. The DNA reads TGTGCCAGTAGTATAGATTTCCGGAACGAGCAGTACTTC.